A single sample gave rise to the 18 T cell receptor beta chains below, sequenced in a study of graft-versus-host responses after intestinal transplantation. These receptors are not linked to any known antigen. Here immunoSEQ multiplex PCR was the method, and the copy in TCRdb shows in-frame clones only, minus some. The sample yields 86,000 or so clones, 80% to 95% seen once. The input for sequencing was unstimulated CD8+ T cells sorted from spleen or lymph node cells, taken before intestinal transplant. These receptors were obtained from a human donor who received an intestinal transplant.

The gene calls are TRBV5-4 and TRBJ2-2; tentatively, D is TRBD1 (6 bases). CDR1 is SGHNT, CDR2 YYREEE, per germline (reference sequence). V was trimmed by 4 bases and J by 2 bases, leaving 12 bases between them. The CDR3 consists of 15 residues. CDR3 amino acids: CASSHTGFNTGELFF. The CDR3 coding sequence is TGTGCCAGCAGCCATACAGGGTTCAACACCGGGGAGCTGTTTTTT.

This chain connects TRBV5-4 to TRBJ2-7; tentatively, D is TRBD1 (6 bases). The germline V and J ends were trimmed by 0 bases and 2 bases, with 9 bases remaining between them. The CDR3 is 14 amino acids. Germline V CDR1 and CDR2: SGHNT, YYREEE (reference sequence). The CDR3 sequence is CASSLGTETYEQYF. CDR3 in DNA: TGTGCCAGCAGCTTGGGGACAGAGACCTACGAGCAGTACTTC.

The chain employs TRBV27 and TRBJ1-5; the match to TRBD1 covers 7 bases. The CDR3 totals 16 residues. CDR1 MNHEY and CDR2 SMNVEV come from the germline V gene (reference sequence). V trimming: 5 bases; J trimming: 6 bases; junction bases outside the gene matches: 13. The CDR3 spells CASSTLPGQWGQPQHF. CDR3 DNA sequence: TGTGCCAGCAGTACCCTTCCGGGACAGTGGGGTCAGCCCCAGCATTTT.

This sequence joins TRBV18 and TRBJ1-1; D is perhaps TRBD1 (5 bases). Per the germline V gene, CDR1 is KGHSH and CDR2 is LQKENI. V lost 2 bases, J lost 11 bases, and 21 bases lay in between. This CDR3 is built from 15 residues. In DNA form, the CDR3 reads TGTGCCAGCTCACCAATTATCAGGCCCCACGGGGGGGCTTTCTTT. The encoded protein is CASSPIIRPHGGAFF.

This chain uses TRBV11-2 with TRBJ2-3, with TRBD2 identical over 8 bases. The V segment lost 3 bases and the J segment 5 bases; nucleotides outside the gene matches: 7. The germline V gene encodes CDR1 SGHAT and CDR2 FQNNGV. The CDR3 has 15 amino acids. CDR3 DNA sequence: TGTGCCAGCAGCTTGGAGGGACTAGATGTAGATACGCAGTATTTT. Its translation is CASSLEGLDVDTQYF.

The J gene is TRBJ2-1, the V gene TRBV6-5; D possibly corresponds to TRBD2 (5 bases). The V and J ends lost 10 bases and 2 bases respectively, with 18 bases between them. The CDR3 runs 15 residues. Germline-derived CDR1 and CDR2 are MNHEY and SVGAGI. The CDR3 nucleotides are TGTGCCACACATCGGACTCTTTTAACCTACAATGAGCAGTTCTTC. Protein: CATHRTLLTYNEQFF.

The genes are TRBV7-6 and TRBJ1-5; D is possibly TRBD1 (6 bases). The V gene's germline CDR1 is SGHVS and CDR2 FNYEAQ. The CDR3 sequence is 14 residues long. The V end was cut by 5 bases, the J end by 7 bases, with 15 bases between. CDR3 sequence (DNA): TGTGCCAGCAGCGGTCAGGGGTATGACCAGCCCCAGCATTTT. Its protein is CASSGQGYDQPQHF.

The rearrangement links TRBV6-5 to TRBJ2-1; no reliable D call. Germline assignment: CDR1 MNHEY and CDR2 SVGAGI. The CDR3 has 13 residues. With 4 bases removed from V and 0 bases from J, the gap between germline ends came to 4 bases. CDR3: CASSSSSYNEQFF. The CDR3 bases are TGTGCCAGCAGTTCTAGCTCCTACAATGAGCAGTTCTTC.

This clone was counted between two and nine times. This rearrangement joins TRBV7-9 to TRBJ2-5; no firm D call. The germline V gene encodes CDR1 SEHNR and CDR2 FQNEAQ (reference sequence). V lost 4 bases and J lost 5, with 14 bases in between. This CDR3 has 14 amino acids. The CDR3 region has the DNA TGTGCCAGCAGCTCCAGCCCTCTCGCGGAGACCCAGTACTTC. Translated: CASSSSPLAETQYF.

The chain carries TRBV9 and TRBJ1-2; D remains unclear. Germline V gene sequence: CDR1 SGDLS, CDR2 YYNGEE. The ends were cut back, 3 bases at V and 6 bases at J, with 3 bases in the middle. This CDR3 comprises 10 residues. As DNA, the CDR3 is TGTGCCAGCAGCGGAAATGGCTACACCTTC. It codes for CASSGNGYTF.

This rearrangement joins TRBV2 to TRBJ1-1; D is unclear. The CDR3 is 11 amino acids. The V gene's germline CDR1 is SNHLY and CDR2 FYNNEI. Trimming stripped 7 bases from V and 3 bases from J, with 6 bases between. The CDR3, as DNA: TGTGCCAGCAACACGGACACTGAAGCTTTCTTT. This sequence encodes CASNTDTEAFF.

The chain has TRBV28 and TRBJ2-7; 7 bases are a match to TRBD1. The CDR3 extends over 13 amino acids. Germline CDR1 reads MDHEN; CDR2 reads SYDVKM. V shed 4 bases and J 0 bases; nucleotides not matched to a gene: 0. The CDR3 bases are TGTGCCAGCAGTTGGGACAGCTCCTACGAGCAGTACTTC. This sequence encodes CASSWDSSYEQYF.

The CDR3 DNA reads TGCGCCAGCAGCCAAGATCCCCAGGGAGCAGATACGCAGTATTTT. This translates into CASSQDPQGADTQYF. This chain connects TRBV4-1 to TRBJ2-3; D could derive from TRBD1 or TRBD2 (5 bases each). Per the germline V gene, CDR1 is MGHRA and CDR2 is YSYEKL. Trimming took off 0 bases at V and 4 bases at J, with 11 bases between the two ends. The CDR3 totals 15 residues.

This chain uses TRBV6-5 with TRBJ2-2; 8 nucleotides agree with TRBD2. The CDR3 extends over 15 amino acids. Losses at the gene ends were 6 bases for V and 7 bases for J; bases not matched to a gene: 10. The germline V gene encodes CDR1 MNHEY and CDR2 SVGAGI. In DNA form, the CDR3 reads TGTGCCAGCAGGATATTAGCGGGAAGTGGCGGGGAGCTGTTTTTT. Encoded protein: CASRILAGSGGELFF.

The V and J genes are TRBV29-1 and TRBJ2-3, with 7 positions matching TRBD2. J gave up 2 bases and V 4 bases, and 6 bases lay outside the gene matches. The CDR3 is 14 amino acids. Germline CDR1 and CDR2: SQVTM and ANQGSEA. The CDR3 DNA follows: TGCAGCGTTGCCGGACTAGTACACACAGATACGCAGTATTTT. Its translation: CSVAGLVHTDTQYF.

This clone has just one count. The chain links TRBV13 to TRBJ1-6; D may be TRBD1 (6 bases). V lost 1 base and J 6 bases, leaving 16 bases between the germline ends. The CDR3 length is 17 residues. Per the germline V gene, CDR1 is PRHDT and CDR2 is FYEKMQ (reference sequence). CDR3 region: CASSLEGTPPANSPLHF. DNA for the CDR3: TGTGCCAGCAGCTTAGAAGGGACACCTCCCGCTAATTCACCCCTCCACTTT. Full variable domain (missing parts from reference TRBV13 and TRBJ1-6): AAGVIQSPRHLIKEKRETATLKCYPIPRHDTVYWYQQGPGQDPQFLISFYEKMQSDKGSIPDRFSAQQFSDYHSELNMSSLELGDSALYFCASSLEGTPPANSPLHFGNGTRLTVT.

The table lists this clone with a count of one. The rearrangement joins TRBV7-3 to TRBJ1-1; D might be TRBD1 (5 bases). V lost 5 bases and J 5 bases, leaving 15 bases between the germline ends. The CDR3 is 14 residues long. Germline V gene data show CDR1 as SGHTA and CDR2 as FQGTGA. The chain's CDR3 is CASSPYGGWTEAFF. The CDR3 DNA is TGTGCCAGCAGCCCCTACGGGGGATGGACTGAAGCTTTCTTT.

V and J are TRBV4-1 and TRBJ1-1, with D maybe TRBD1 (5 bases). This CDR3 has 15 amino acids. Trimming stripped 1 base from V and 4 bases from J, with 13 bases between. Germline values: CDR1 MGHRA, CDR2 YSYEKL. DNA for the CDR3: TGCGCCAGCAGCCAAGTGGGGGTTAGGGGCACTGAAGCTTTCTTT. Its protein is CASSQVGVRGTEAFF.